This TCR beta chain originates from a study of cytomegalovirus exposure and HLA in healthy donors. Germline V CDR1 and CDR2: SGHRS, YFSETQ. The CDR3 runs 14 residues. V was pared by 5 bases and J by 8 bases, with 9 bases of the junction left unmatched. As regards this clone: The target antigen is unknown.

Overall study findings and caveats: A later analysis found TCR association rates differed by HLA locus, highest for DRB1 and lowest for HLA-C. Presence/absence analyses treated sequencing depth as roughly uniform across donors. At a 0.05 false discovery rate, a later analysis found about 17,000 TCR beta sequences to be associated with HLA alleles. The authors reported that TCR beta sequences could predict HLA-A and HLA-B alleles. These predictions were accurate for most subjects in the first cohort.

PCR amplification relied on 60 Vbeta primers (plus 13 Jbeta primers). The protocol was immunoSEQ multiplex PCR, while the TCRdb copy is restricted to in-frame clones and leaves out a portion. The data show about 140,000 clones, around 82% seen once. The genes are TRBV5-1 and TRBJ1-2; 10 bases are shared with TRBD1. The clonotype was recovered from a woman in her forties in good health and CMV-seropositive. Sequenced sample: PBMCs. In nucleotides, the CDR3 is TGCGCCAGCAGAACGGGACAGGGGAGTGGAGGCTACACCTTC. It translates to CASRTGQGSGGYTF.